These 32 T cell receptor beta chains share one sample of origin, sequenced in a study of read filtering for tumor transcriptome and immune sequencing. This library used around 400 ng RNA and molecular barcoded adaptors spanning alpha/delta and beta/gamma chains. One entry per CDR3 protein results from TCRdb running MiXCR on the reads. The repertoire consists of about 130,000 distinct CDR3 sequences, with 13% occurring once and the leading ten covering about 11%. Input material: a population of CD138-negative cells sorted from bone marrow. These receptor sequences come from a donor at least 40 years old with multiple myeloma.

This clonotype was seen repeatedly, ten times or more. CDR3 sequence reads: CASSPLTGVSGANVLTF. The CDR3 nucleotides read TGCGCCAGCAGCCCGTTGACAGGGGTCTCTGGGGCCAACGTCCTGACTTTC. This chain uses TRBV5-1 with TRBJ2-6; 8 bases align to TRBD1. Germline CDR1 SGHRS, CDR2 YFSETQ. The V gene end was trimmed by 4 bases and the J gene end by 0 bases; junction bases not matched to a gene: 6. This CDR3 comprises 17 residues.

This clonotype was seen a few times. The J gene is TRBJ2-7, the V gene TRBV5-1; D might be TRBD1 (5 bases). Looked up from germline, CDR1 is SGHRS and CDR2 is YFSETQ. The CDR3 contains 14 residues. Trimming pared 0 bases from V and 0 bases from J, leaving 7 bases between. CDR3 sequence: CASSLDRSSYEQYF. The CDR3 bases are TGCGCCAGCAGCTTGGACAGGAGCTCCTACGAGCAGTACTTC.

This clonotype showed up many times. V is TRBV12-3 or TRBV12-4 and J is TRBJ2-5, with 8 nucleotides matching TRBD2. V gave up 4 bases and J gave up 10 bases; unmatched junction bases: 20. This CDR3 spans 17 amino acids. The DNA for the CDR3 is TGTGCCAGCAGTTGGTATAGCGGCGGCGGGAGGAGGTCTGACCAGTACTTC. Its protein is CASSWYSGGGRRSDQYF.

The table lists this clonotype with many counts. This sequence joins TRBV12-3 or TRBV12-4 and TRBJ2-1; 13 positions match TRBD2. The V and J ends lost 7 bases and 0 bases, in that order; junction bases with no gene match: 9. CDR3 length: 18 residues. CDR3 sequence reads: CASNPGLAGKDSYNEQFF. Here the CDR3 DNA reads TGTGCCAGCAACCCGGGACTAGCGGGAAAGGACTCCTACAATGAGCAGTTCTTC.

This clonotype was seen just once. The chain employs TRBV7-2 and TRBJ2-5, with D possibly matching TRBD2 (7 bases). Germline-derived CDR1 and CDR2 are SGHTA and FQGNSA. With 4 bases removed from V and 4 bases from J, the gap between germline ends came to 25 bases. The CDR3 extends over 18 amino acids. CDR3 sequence reads: CASSSGGQRASFVETQYF. CDR3 nucleotides: TGTGCCAGCAGCTCGGGGGGCCAGCGGGCAAGCTTTGTAGAGACCCAGTACTTC.

Remarks on this clonotype: A much larger clone sits a single nucleotide away, making a read error possible. This sequence joins TRBV19 and TRBJ1-5, with 7 bases identical to TRBD1. Germline CDR1 is LNHDA and CDR2 is SQIVND (reference sequence). V shed 5 bases and J 9 bases; nucleotides not matched to a gene: 16. This CDR3 comprises 16 residues. The CDR3 loop reads CASSVLPGQTFLPQHF. Here the CDR3 DNA reads TGTGCCAGTAGTGTACTTCCGGGACAGACTTTCCTGCCCCAGCATTTT.

This clonotype has at least ten counts. The genes are TRBV4-1 and TRBJ2-1, with 8 nucleotides matching TRBD1. The CDR3 totals 17 residues. In germline, CDR1 is MGHRA, CDR2 YSYEKL. V lost 3 bases to trimming and J lost 3 bases; unmatched junction nucleotides: 10. CDR3 bases: TGCGCCAGCAGCCAGGGACCCGGGACAGGACTCTACAATGAGCAGTTCTTC. Its translation: CASSQGPGTGLYNEQFF.

This clonotype was found many times. V and J are TRBV29-1 and TRBJ1-1, with D unclear. The length of the CDR3 is 12 residues. The germline CDR1 and CDR2 sequences are SQVTM and ANQGSEA. Trimming removed 3 bases at V and 1 base at J, with 6 bases between. The CDR3 DNA reads as TGCAGCGTTGAGTTAACGAACACTGAAGCTTTCTTT. As protein: CSVELTNTEAFF.

This clonotype was picked up many times. V is TRBV11-2 and J is TRBJ2-3; D unresolved. The CDR3 length is 12 residues. Germline loops: CDR1 SGHAT, CDR2 FQNNGV. Trimming took 3 bases from V and 6 from J, leaving 7 bases between them. CDR3 sequence reads: CASSLGYDTQYF. DNA for the CDR3: TGTGCCAGCAGCTTGGGCTATGATACGCAGTATTTT.

This clonotype appeared many times. The chain combines TRBV6-6 with TRBJ1-6, with TRBD1 matching over 7 bases. This CDR3 has 14 amino acids. Germline V gene lookup returns CDR1 MNHNY and CDR2 SVGAGI (reference sequence). V gave up 9 bases and J gave up 5 bases; unmatched junction bases: 7. CDR3 residues: CASSKDRDNSPLHF. DNA of the CDR3: TGTGCCAGTTCAAAAGACAGGGATAATTCACCCCTCCACTTT.

This clonotype was seen many times. Here the CDR3 reads CASSLSTSASYEQYF. In DNA form, the CDR3 reads TGTGCCAGCAGCTTATCGACTAGCGCCTCCTACGAGCAGTACTTC. The V call is TRBV7-2, the J call TRBJ2-7, with 8 nucleotides matching TRBD2. V trimming: 2 bases; J trimming: 0 bases; junction bases outside the gene matches: 3. There are 15 residues in the CDR3. Looked up from germline, CDR1 is SGHTA and CDR2 is FQGNSA.

This clonotype was recorded at least ten times. The V call is TRBV6-6, the J call TRBJ1-1, with D perhaps TRBD1 (5 bases). V was shortened by 6 bases and J by 11 bases, with 10 bases between the two germline ends. The V gene's germline CDR1 is MNHNY and CDR2 SVGAGI (reference sequence). CDR3 length equals 10 residues. The CDR3: CASRRDWAFF. CDR3 nucleotide sequence: TGTGCCAGCAGACGGGACTGGGCTTTCTTT.

This clonotype was detected ten times or more. The J gene is TRBJ2-2, the V gene TRBV6-5, with 8 bases that match TRBD1. CDR1 is MNHEY and CDR2 is SVGAGI in the germline V gene. Trimming took 8 bases from V and 3 from J; bases not matched to a gene: 5. CDR3 length equals 14 residues. The CDR3 loop reads CASCRGLDTGELFF. The CDR3 nucleotides are TGTGCCAGCTGCAGGGGGCTGGACACCGGGGAGCTGTTTTTT.

A remark on this clonotype: A read error may be the cause here, since a much bigger clone is one base away. This chain links TRBV7-2 with TRBJ2-6; D remains unclear. The CDR3 is made up of 13 amino acids. V was shortened by 2 bases and J by 7 bases, with 6 bases between the two germline ends. The germline V gene has CDR1 SGHTA and CDR2 FQGNSA. The CDR3 reads CASSLQDANVLTF. The CDR3 coding sequence is TGTGCCAGCAGCTTACAGGACGCCAACGTCCTGACTTTC.

This clonotype was counted once. Being one base from a much bigger clone, this may be a read error. The chain combines TRBV27 with TRBJ1-4; no clear D. The CDR3 runs 12 residues. Germline loops: CDR1 MNHEY, CDR2 SMNVEV (reference sequence). The CDR3 DNA reads as TGTGCCAGCAGTTCCGGCGGTGAAAAACTGGTTTTT. Residues: CASSSGGEKLVF.

This clonotype has a count of ten or more. V and J are TRBV19 and TRBJ2-3; perhaps TRBD2 as D (6 bases). CDR1 is LNHDA, CDR2 SQIVND, per germline (reference sequence). The length of the CDR3 is 13 residues. Trimming removed 7 bases at V and 5 bases at J, with 13 bases between. DNA for the CDR3: TGTGCCAGTATTGCGGGATTAGGAGATACGCAGTATTTT. It specifies CASIAGLGDTQYF. The variable domain in full, with the rest retrieved from reference TRBV19 and TRBJ2-3, is DGGITQSPKYLFRKEGQNVTLSCEQNLNHDAMYWYRQDPGQGLRLIYYSQIVNDFQKGDIAEGYSVSREKKESFPLTVTSAQKNPTAFYLCASIAGLGDTQYFGPGTRLTVL.

This clonotype was observed at least ten times. The chain employs TRBV18 and TRBJ2-1; TRBD2 might be the D (6 bases). The CDR3 is 15 amino acids. V was shortened by 2 bases and J by 1 base, with 9 bases between the two germline ends. Looked up from germline, CDR1 is KGHSH and CDR2 is LQKENI. CDR3 DNA: TGTGCCAGCTCACCAGGGGGGAAGTCCTACAATGAGCAGTTCTTC. It translates to CASSPGGKSYNEQFF.

Comment on this clonotype: This sequence may be a read error, since a much larger clone differs from it by one base. This chain connects TRBV27 to TRBJ2-1, with 8 bases lining up with TRBD2. The CDR3 consists of 14 residues. CDR1 MNHEY and CDR2 SMNVEV come from the germline V gene (reference sequence). CDR3 protein: CASSIAGLYNGQFF. Written as DNA, the CDR3 is TGTGCCAGCAGTATAGCGGGACTCTACAATGGGCAGTTCTTC.

In its sample, this clonotype was seen many times. The chain links TRBV7-2 to TRBJ2-3; the match to TRBD1 covers 7 bases. V dropped 5 bases and J dropped 2; count of bases not matched to a gene: 13. The CDR3 sequence is 17 residues long. The V gene's germline CDR1 is SGHTA and CDR2 FQGNSA. In DNA, the CDR3 is TGTGCCAGCAGCGCCCACCGGGGACAGTCTTTCACAGATACGCAGTATTTT. Its translation: CASSAHRGQSFTDTQYF.

Of note for this clonotype: One junction end does not reproduce the germline sequence, and a read error may be involved. The V and J genes are TRBV27 and TRBJ2-1; 8 bases are a match to TRBD1. From germline, CDR1 is MNHEY and CDR2 SMNVEV (reference sequence). The CDR3 is 17 residues long. The CDR3 DNA is TGTGCCAGTAGTTTATCCCCCGGCAGGGGGCTGAGCAGTGAGCAGTTCTTC. It is translated as CASSLSPGRGLSSEQFF.

The table lists this clonotype with many counts. The chain links TRBV5-5 to TRBJ2-3; possibly TRBD1 for D (6 bases). Trimming stripped 4 bases from V and 5 bases from J, with 14 bases between. The CDR3 contains 14 residues. CDR1 and CDR2 from the germline V gene are SGHKS and YYEKEE (reference sequence). Here the CDR3 reads CASSRDRPGDTQYF. CDR3 sequence (DNA): TGTGCCAGCAGCCGAGACAGGCCTGGAGATACGCAGTATTTT.

This clonotype was observed many times. In this CDR3 the conserved last residue, phenylalanine or tryptophan, is missing, so a read error is likely. The V gene is TRBV5-1, the J gene TRBJ1-1, with D perhaps TRBD1 (6 bases). CDR3 size: 14 residues. V lost 4 bases and J 1 base, leaving 11 bases between the germline ends. Germline V gives CDR1 SGHRS, CDR2 YFSETQ. The CDR3 DNA reads TGCGCCAGCAGCCCATTACAGGGGAACACTGAAGCTTTCTCT. This gives the protein CASSPLQGNTEAFS.

This clonotype was counted many times. The V call is TRBV12-3 or TRBV12-4, the J call TRBJ2-7; a possible D gene is TRBD2 (5 bases). This CDR3 has 14 residues. V was shortened by 6 bases and J by 7 bases, with 19 bases between the two germline ends. The CDR3 here is CASSPGLAQWEQYF. The CDR3 region has the DNA TGTGCCAGCAGCCCCGGACTGGCCCAGTGGGAGCAGTACTTC.

This clonotype was counted many times. V is TRBV12-3 or TRBV12-4 and J is TRBJ2-3, with 7 positions matching TRBD2. CDR3 size: 15 residues. V shed 6 bases, J shed 6 bases, and the junction held 12 bases outside the gene matches. CDR3 DNA sequence: TGTGCCAGCAGCATCGGGACTACGGTTGGGGATACGCAGTATTTT. It is translated as CASSIGTTVGDTQYF.

This clonotype was recorded many times. The CDR3, as DNA: TGTGCCAGTAGTATAGCGGCAGCGACCTCCTACGAGCAGTACTTC. It codes for CASSIAAATSYEQYF. This sequence joins TRBV19 and TRBJ2-7; D not certain. From germline, CDR1 is LNHDA and CDR2 SQIVND (reference sequence). The CDR3 extends over 15 amino acids. Trimming cost V 1 base and J 0 bases, with 10 bases left between them.

This clonotype appeared many times. The genes are TRBV19 and TRBJ1-5, with a tentative D call TRBD1 (6 bases). Germline V gives CDR1 LNHDA, CDR2 SQIVND (reference sequence). This CDR3 region has 14 residues. The V and J ends lost 3 bases and 6 bases respectively, with 12 bases between them. This chain's CDR3 is CASSIQQGTQPQHF. As DNA, the CDR3 is TGTGCCAGTAGTATTCAACAGGGCACTCAGCCCCAGCATTTT.

A word on this clonotype: Being one base from a much bigger clone, this may be a read error. This chain uses TRBV15 with TRBJ1-5; 8 bases are shared with TRBD1. CDR1 and CDR2 from the germline V gene are LNHNV and YYDKDF (reference sequence). The CDR3 has 17 residues. The CDR3 sequence: CATSRTRTGFGNQPQQF. Here the CDR3 DNA reads TGTGCCACCAGCAGAACACGGACAGGGTTCGGCAATCAGCCCCAGCAGTTT.

The rearrangement joins TRBV3-1 to TRBJ1-3; D not certain. This CDR3 is 14 amino acids long. The V end was cut by 1 base, the J end by 1 base, with 5 bases between. Germline V CDR1 and CDR2: LGHDT, YNNKEL (reference sequence). CDR3 residues: CASSQGSSGNTIYF. The CDR3 DNA follows: TGTGCCAGCAGCCAAGGGAGTTCTGGAAACACCATATATTTT.

At least ten counts were recorded for this clonotype. The rearrangement uses TRBV28 and TRBJ2-2; possible D gene TRBD1, 5 bases. V was pared by 8 bases and J by 1 base, with 26 bases between. Germline V gives CDR1 MDHEN, CDR2 SYDVKM. The CDR3 sequence is 19 residues long. CDR3 in amino acids: CASVTPLSGRARNTGELFF. Written as DNA, the CDR3 is TGTGCCAGCGTTACCCCGCTGTCGGGCAGGGCCAGGAACACCGGGGAGCTGTTTTTT.

This clonotype occurred many times. The chain employs TRBV10-3 and TRBJ2-3; 7 nucleotides agree with TRBD2. The CDR3 is made up of 14 amino acids. CDR1 and CDR2 from the germline V gene are ENHRY and SYGVKD. With V trimmed by 0 bases and J by 8 bases, 5 bases remained unmatched. The CDR3 spells CAISESAGESTQYF. The CDR3 DNA is TGTGCCATCAGTGAGTCCGCGGGAGAAAGTACGCAGTATTTT.

At least ten counts were recorded for this clonotype. The chain links TRBV5-5 to TRBJ1-5, with D unclear. Per germline, CDR1 SGHKS and CDR2 YYEKEE (reference sequence). The CDR3 is 14 residues long. V was clipped by 1 base and J by 5 bases, with 10 bases between them. This chain's CDR3 is CASSLRSVDQPQHF. As DNA, the CDR3 is TGTGCCAGCAGCTTGAGGTCAGTGGATCAGCCCCAGCATTTT.

This clonotype was recorded at least ten times. V is TRBV5-1 and J is TRBJ2-5; D remains ambiguous. The V end lost 1 base, the J end lost 1 base, and 5 bases lay between the germline ends. CDR1 SGHRS and CDR2 YFSETQ come from the germline V gene. This CDR3 comprises 13 residues. The CDR3 nucleotides are TGCGCCAGCAGCTTGAACTTCCAAGAGACCCAGTACTTC. Its protein product is CASSLNFQETQYF.